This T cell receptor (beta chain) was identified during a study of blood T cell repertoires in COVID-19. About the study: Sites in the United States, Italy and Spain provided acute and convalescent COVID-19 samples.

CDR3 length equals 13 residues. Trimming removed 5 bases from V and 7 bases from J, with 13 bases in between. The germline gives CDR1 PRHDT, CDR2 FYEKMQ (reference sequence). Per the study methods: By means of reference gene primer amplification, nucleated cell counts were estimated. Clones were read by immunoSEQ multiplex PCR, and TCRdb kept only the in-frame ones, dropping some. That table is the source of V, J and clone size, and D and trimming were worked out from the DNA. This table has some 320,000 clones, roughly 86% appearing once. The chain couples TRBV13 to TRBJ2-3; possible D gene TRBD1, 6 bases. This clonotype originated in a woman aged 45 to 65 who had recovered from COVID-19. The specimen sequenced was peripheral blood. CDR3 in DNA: TGTGCCAGCAGCAGAACAGGGCTGAATACGCAGTATTTT. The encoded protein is CASSRTGLNTQYF.